Presented here are 27 T cell receptor beta chains from one specimen sequenced in a study of T cell responses to AZD1222 COVID-19 vaccine. Here immunoSEQ multiplex PCR was the method, and the copy in TCRdb shows in-frame clones only, minus some. This table has 110,000 or so clones, 90% to 95% appearing once. This sample comprised peripheral blood, obtained on day 0 of AZD1222 vaccination. Receptor source: an adult in good health.

V is TRBV6-1 and J is TRBJ2-1; D assignment may be TRBD1 or TRBD2 (6 bases each). Trimming removed 2 bases at V and 15 bases at J, with 23 bases between. CDR3 length equals 15 residues. The V gene's germline CDR1 is MNHNS and CDR2 SASEGT. The CDR3 DNA reads TGTGCCAGCAGTGAACCGGGACAACGGAGGGGTAAGCGGTTCTTC. It yields the protein CASSEPGQRRGKRFF.

This rearrangement joins TRBV6-5 to TRBJ2-7; D is undetermined. Trimming cost V 8 bases and J 7 bases, with 18 bases left between them. This CDR3 is 13 amino acids long. CDR1 and CDR2 (germline): MNHEY, SVGAGI. The CDR3 DNA sequence: TGTGCCAGCCGTCAACTCCCTCTGGGTGAGCAGTACTTC. This codes for CASRQLPLGEQYF.

The DNA for the CDR3 is TGTGCCAGTAGGGCTGGGTTGAACACTGAAGCTTTCTTT. Its translation is CASRAGLNTEAFF. The rearrangement links TRBV19 to TRBJ1-1; D gene unclear. This CDR3 has 13 amino acids. The germline V gene encodes CDR1 LNHDA and CDR2 SQIVND (reference sequence). V was clipped by 6 bases and J by 0 bases, with 8 bases between them.

J is TRBJ1-3 and V is TRBV5-1, with TRBD1 matching over 7 bases. V lost 5 bases, J lost 2 bases, and 4 bases stayed unmatched. Looked up from germline, CDR1 is SGHRS and CDR2 is YFSETQ. The CDR3 runs 14 residues. The CDR3 spells CASRRQGTGNTIYF. CDR3 in DNA: TGCGCCAGCAGGAGACAGGGTACTGGAAACACCATATATTTT.

A single count supports this clone. V gene TRBV18 combines with J gene TRBJ2-7; no reliable D call. This CDR3 has 13 residues. The germline V gene encodes CDR1 KGHSH and CDR2 LQKENI. V lost 0 bases and J 0 bases, leaving 3 bases between the germline ends. CDR3 in amino acids: CASSPPSSYEQYF. Written as DNA, the CDR3 is TGTGCCAGCTCACCACCATCCTCCTACGAGCAGTACTTC.

The gene calls are TRBV12-3 or TRBV12-4 and TRBJ1-2, with D possibly TRBD1 on 5 matching bases. The CDR3 spans 12 residues. Deletions cut 7 bases from V and 4 bases from J, with 10 bases between. CDR3 loop: CASTEGPYGYTF. The CDR3 DNA sequence: TGTGCCAGCACCGAGGGGCCCTATGGCTACACCTTC.

The chain links TRBV7-2 to TRBJ1-2; D remains ambiguous. The CDR3 contains 17 residues. CDR1 SGHTA and CDR2 FQGNSA come from the germline V gene. V lost 2 bases and J 2 bases, leaving 18 bases between the germline ends. The CDR3 coding sequence is TGTGCCAGCAGCTTATTCCGGGCAGCACAACTCAACTATGGCTACACCTTC. Translating it yields CASSLFRAAQLNYGYTF.

This chain uses TRBV19 with TRBJ2-4; 8 positions match TRBD1. After removal of 9 bases from V and 0 bases from J, the junction contained 10 bases not matched to a gene. The germline V gene encodes CDR1 LNHDA and CDR2 SQIVND (reference sequence). The CDR3 has 16 amino acids. Here the CDR3 reads CASRPTGARAKNIQYF. In DNA form, the CDR3 reads TGTGCCAGCAGACCGACAGGGGCGAGAGCCAAAAACATTCAGTACTTC.

The rearrangement joins TRBV18 to TRBJ1-5; D ambiguous. There are 13 residues in the CDR3. The germline V gene encodes CDR1 KGHSH and CDR2 LQKENI. Trimming cost V 6 bases and J 1 base, with 7 bases left between them. The chain's CDR3 is CASSLASNQPQHF. DNA of the CDR3: TGTGCCAGCTCCCTAGCGAGCAATCAGCCCCAGCATTTT.

The chain combines TRBV12-3 or TRBV12-4 with TRBJ1-1, with D unresolved. V was pared by 6 bases and J by 5 bases, with 7 bases between. CDR3 size: 11 residues. The CDR3 bases are TGTGCCAGCAGACCCCAGACTGAAGCTTTCTTT. Protein: CASRPQTEAFF.

A few counts support this clone. V is TRBV7-2 and J is TRBJ2-5; no definite D call. Germline V CDR1 and CDR2: SGHTA, FQGNSA. The germline V and J ends were trimmed by 3 bases and 1 base, with 3 bases remaining between them. There are 12 residues in the CDR3. In DNA form, the CDR3 reads TGTGCCAGCAGCTTGACCCAAGAGACCCAGTACTTC. Translating it yields CASSLTQETQYF.

This chain connects TRBV2 to TRBJ1-4, with a possible D match to TRBD1 (6 bases). CDR3 size: 15 residues. V was cut by 6 bases and J by 8 bases, with 19 bases left in between. CDR1 and CDR2 from the germline V gene are SNHLY and FYNNEI. In nucleotides, the CDR3 is TGTGCCAGCAGAAGGAGGGCAGGGGTAATCGAAAAACTGTTTTTT. Translating gives CASRRRAGVIEKLFF.

This chain links TRBV7-9 with TRBJ1-5; D unclear. The CDR3 runs 16 residues. Germline V CDR1 and CDR2: SEHNR, FQNEAQ (reference sequence). The V and J ends lost 2 bases and 1 base respectively, with 12 bases between them. CDR3 DNA: TGTGCCAGCAGCTTATCTTCGGGGAACAGCAATCAGCCCCAGCATTTT. This encodes CASSLSSGNSNQPQHF.

The chain is built from TRBV6-2 or TRBV6-3 and TRBJ2-1, with TRBD2 matching 7 bases. CDR3 size: 17 residues. CDR1 is MNHEY and CDR2 is SVGEGT in the germline V gene. Trimming removed 0 bases from V and 1 base from J; junction bases left unmatched: 6. CDR3 region: CASSYSIGEGSYNEQFF. CDR3 nucleotides: TGTGCCAGCAGTTACTCTATCGGGGAGGGATCCTACAATGAGCAGTTCTTC.

The chain has TRBV6-2 or TRBV6-3 and TRBJ1-5; D gene ambiguous. V lost 0 bases and J lost 5, with 11 bases in between. Germline-derived CDR1 and CDR2 are MNHEY and SVGEGT. This CDR3 region has 15 residues. The CDR3 sequence: CASSYSRASHQPQHF. The CDR3 DNA reads TGTGCCAGCAGTTACTCGAGGGCGTCTCATCAGCCCCAGCATTTT.

The V gene is TRBV7-2, the J gene TRBJ2-7; 13 positions agree with TRBD2. Germline lookup yields CDR1 SGHTA and CDR2 FQGNSA. This CDR3 has 15 amino acids. After removal of 5 bases from V and 5 bases from J, the junction contained 6 bases not matched to a gene. The CDR3 bases are TGTGCCAGCAGCGAAACTAGCGGGGGGGCCCACGAGCAGTACTTC. Translation gives CASSETSGGAHEQYF. Looking up the rest from reference TRBV7-2 and TRBJ2-7 gives the full variable domain: GAGVSQSPSNKVTEKGKDVELRCDPISGHTALYWYRQSLGQGLEFLIYFQGNSAPDKSGLPSDRFSAERTGGSVSTLTIQRTQQEDSAVYLCASSETSGGAHEQYFGPGTRLTVT.

V usage is TRBV9 and J usage is TRBJ2-7; possibly TRBD2 for D (5 bases). The CDR3 covers 14 residues. Germline loops: CDR1 SGDLS, CDR2 YYNGEE. V lost 0 bases to trimming and J lost 7 bases, with 14 bases between them. Here the CDR3 DNA reads TGTGCCAGCAGCGTAGCTGGGAGCTCTGGGGAGCAGTACTTC. Its protein is CASSVAGSSGEQYF. The variable domain in full, completed from reference TRBV9 and TRBJ2-7, reads DSGVTQTPKHLITATGQRVTLRCSPRSGDLSVYWYQQSLDQGLQFLIQYYNGEERAKGNILERFSAQQFPDLHSELNLSSLELGDSALYFCASSVAGSSGEQYFGPGTRLTVT.

The V gene is TRBV18, the J gene TRBJ2-7; D gene ambiguous. V was trimmed by 0 bases and J by 3 bases, leaving 9 bases between them. Germline V CDR1 and CDR2: KGHSH, LQKENI. The CDR3 loop spans 14 amino acids. The CDR3 DNA reads as TGTGCCAGCTCACCACCAAATAGGTTCTACGAGCAGTACTTC. This sequence encodes CASSPPNRFYEQYF.

A remark on this clone: At one of its ends the junction is not consistent with the germline gene, which may arise from a read error. The chain joins TRBV5-5 to TRBJ2-3; 11 bases line up with TRBD1. The length of the CDR3 is 16 residues. Germline V gives CDR1 SGHKS, CDR2 YYEKEE (reference sequence). The CDR3 bases are TGTGCCAGCAGTTTGGGACAGGGGGTTCGCACAGATACGCAGTATTTT. Translating gives CASSLGQGVRTDTQYF.

The J gene is TRBJ1-6, the V gene TRBV5-4, with 7 bases that match TRBD1. Germline CDR1 SGHNT, CDR2 YYREEE (reference sequence). Losses at the gene ends were 4 bases for V and 10 bases for J; bases not matched to a gene: 11. The CDR3 is 15 residues long. Here the CDR3 reads CASSDRQGLRSPLHF. In nucleotides, the CDR3 is TGTGCCAGCAGCGATCGACAGGGCTTAAGGTCACCCCTCCACTTT. Variable domain in full (rest from reference TRBV5-4 and TRBJ1-6): ETGVTQSPTHLIKTRGQQVTLRCSSQSGHNTVSWYQQALGQGPQFIFQYYREEENGRGNFPPRFSGLQFPNYSSELNVNALELDDSALYLCASSDRQGLRSPLHFGNGTRLTVT.

The CDR3 DNA reads TGTGCCAGCAGCTATACTAGCGGGGGGCCGTACGAGCAGTACTTC. This gives the protein CASSYTSGGPYEQYF. The chain links TRBV7-2 to TRBJ2-7; 12 bases line up with TRBD2. Germline CDR1 SGHTA, CDR2 FQGNSA. After removal of 4 bases from V and 4 bases from J, the junction contained 5 bases not matched to a gene. The length of the CDR3 is 15 residues.

CDR3 sequence: CASSSIPGRGRYTDTQYF. DNA of the CDR3: TGTGCCAGCAGTTCCATCCCCGGGAGGGGGCGTTACACAGATACGCAGTATTTT. The chain has TRBV28 and TRBJ2-3, with a possible D match to TRBD2 (8 bases). Trimming shortened V by 4 bases and J by 2 bases, and 22 bases separated the two germline ends. The germline gives CDR1 MDHEN, CDR2 SYDVKM. This CDR3 region has 18 residues. Together with reference TRBV28 and TRBJ2-3, the CDR3 gives the full variable domain: DVKVTQSSRYLVKRTGEKVFLECVQDMDHENMFWYRQDPGLGLRLIYFSYDVKMKEKGDIPEGYSVSREKKERFSLILESASTNQTSMYLCASSSIPGRGRYTDTQYFGPGTRLTVL.

The chain has TRBV15 and TRBJ2-7; D ambiguous. The V end was cut by 1 base, the J end by 2 bases, with 3 bases between. Germline V CDR1 and CDR2: LNHNV, YYDKDF (reference sequence). The CDR3 is 12 residues long. This CDR3 reads CATSRGTYEQYF. CDR3 coding DNA: TGTGCCACCAGCAGAGGGACCTACGAGCAGTACTTC. Supplemented by reference TRBV15 and TRBJ2-7, the full variable domain reads DAMVIQNPRYQVTQFGKPVTLSCSQTLNHNVMYWYQQKSSQAPKLLFHYYDKDFNNEADTPDNFQSRRPNTSFCFLDIRSPGLGDTAMYLCATSRGTYEQYFGPGTRLTVT.

The rearrangement links TRBV11-2 to TRBJ2-7; D is perhaps TRBD2 (6 bases). The CDR3 contains 13 residues. V gave up 7 bases and J gave up 5 bases, with 15 bases separating them. The germline V gene has CDR1 SGHAT and CDR2 FQNNGV. CDR3 in DNA: TGTGCCAGCACCCCGGGGGTGGGAGACGAGCAGTACTTC. Its translation is CASTPGVGDEQYF. Full variable domain (remainder filled in from reference TRBV11-2 and TRBJ2-7): EAGVAQSPRYKIIEKRQSVAFWCNPISGHATLYWYQQILGQGPKLLIQFQNNGVVDDSQLPKDRFSAERLKGVDSTLKIQPAKLEDSAVYLCASTPGVGDEQYFGPGTRLTVT.

The CDR3, as DNA: TGTGCCAGCAGCAGAGGGACGGAGAACACTGAAGCTTTCTTT. Residues: CASSRGTENTEAFF. V gene TRBV6-4 combines with J gene TRBJ1-1, with D maybe TRBD1 (5 bases). The germline CDR1 and CDR2 sequences are MRHNA and SNTAGT. V was shortened by 6 bases and J by 1 base, with 12 bases between the two germline ends. This CDR3 contains 14 residues.

V usage is TRBV28 and J usage is TRBJ1-2; D is ambiguous. The germline V gene encodes CDR1 MDHEN and CDR2 SYDVKM. V lost 5 bases and J lost 4, with 5 bases in between. The CDR3 covers 11 residues. The CDR3 DNA reads TGTGCCAGCAGTCGGAGCTATGGCTACACCTTC. Translated, it gives CASSRSYGYTF.

The rearrangement joins TRBV6-2 or TRBV6-3 to TRBJ1-6; TRBD1 matches at 8 bases. V shed 5 bases, J shed 4 bases, and the junction held 4 bases outside the gene matches. The CDR3 is made up of 15 amino acids. Germline CDR1 is MNHEY and CDR2 is SVGEGT. This CDR3 is CASSPGQGYNSPLHF. The CDR3, as DNA: TGTGCCAGCAGTCCCGGACAGGGTTATAATTCACCCCTCCACTTT.